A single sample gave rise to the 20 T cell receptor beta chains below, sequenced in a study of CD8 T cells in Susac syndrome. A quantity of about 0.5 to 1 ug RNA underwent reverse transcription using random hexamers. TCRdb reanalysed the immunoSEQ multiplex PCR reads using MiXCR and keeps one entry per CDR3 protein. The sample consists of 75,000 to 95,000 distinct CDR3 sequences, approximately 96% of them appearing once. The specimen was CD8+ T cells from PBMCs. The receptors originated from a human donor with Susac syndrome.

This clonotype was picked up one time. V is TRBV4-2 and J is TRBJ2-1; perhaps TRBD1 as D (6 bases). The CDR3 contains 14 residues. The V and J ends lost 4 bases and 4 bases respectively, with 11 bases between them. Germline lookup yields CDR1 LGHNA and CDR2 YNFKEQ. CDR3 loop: CASSPRDTYNEQFF. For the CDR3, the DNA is TGTGCCAGCAGCCCCCGGGACACTTACAATGAGCAGTTCTTC.

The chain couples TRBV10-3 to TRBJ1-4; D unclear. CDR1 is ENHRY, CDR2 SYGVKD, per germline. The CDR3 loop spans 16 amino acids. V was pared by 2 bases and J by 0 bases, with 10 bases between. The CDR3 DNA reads TGTGCCATCAGTGAGCGACCGAGAGCAACTAATGAAAAACTGTTTTTT. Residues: CAISERPRATNEKLFF.

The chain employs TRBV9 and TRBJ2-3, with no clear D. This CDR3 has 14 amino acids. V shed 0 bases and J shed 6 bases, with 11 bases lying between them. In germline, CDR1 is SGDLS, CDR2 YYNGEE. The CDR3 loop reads CASSVADIMDTQYF. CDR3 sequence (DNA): TGTGCCAGCAGCGTAGCAGATATCATGGATACGCAGTATTTT.

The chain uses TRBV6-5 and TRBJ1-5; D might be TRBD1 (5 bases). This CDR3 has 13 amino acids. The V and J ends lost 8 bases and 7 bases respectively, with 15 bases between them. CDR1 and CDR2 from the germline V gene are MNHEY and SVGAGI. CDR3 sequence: CASRSGINQPQHF. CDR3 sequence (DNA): TGTGCCAGCCGCTCAGGGATAAACCAGCCCCAGCATTTT.

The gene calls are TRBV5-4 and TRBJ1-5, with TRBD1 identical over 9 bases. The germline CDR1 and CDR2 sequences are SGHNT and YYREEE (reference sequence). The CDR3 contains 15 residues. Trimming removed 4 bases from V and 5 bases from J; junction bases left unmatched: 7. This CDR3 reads CASSRGTGHHQPQHF. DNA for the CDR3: TGTGCCAGCAGCCGGGGGACAGGGCACCATCAGCCCCAGCATTTT.

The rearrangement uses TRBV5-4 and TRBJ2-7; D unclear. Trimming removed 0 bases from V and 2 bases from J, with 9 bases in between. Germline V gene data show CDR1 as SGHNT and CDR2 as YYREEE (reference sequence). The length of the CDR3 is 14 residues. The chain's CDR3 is CASSLEPGAYEQYF. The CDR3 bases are TGTGCCAGCAGCTTGGAGCCTGGAGCCTACGAGCAGTACTTC.

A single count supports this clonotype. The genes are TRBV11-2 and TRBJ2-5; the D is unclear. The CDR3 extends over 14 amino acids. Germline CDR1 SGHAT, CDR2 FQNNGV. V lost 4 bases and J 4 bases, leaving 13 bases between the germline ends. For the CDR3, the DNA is TGTGCCAGCAGCTCTCTCCACGTCCCAGAGACCCAGTACTTC. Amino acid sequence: CASSSLHVPETQYF.

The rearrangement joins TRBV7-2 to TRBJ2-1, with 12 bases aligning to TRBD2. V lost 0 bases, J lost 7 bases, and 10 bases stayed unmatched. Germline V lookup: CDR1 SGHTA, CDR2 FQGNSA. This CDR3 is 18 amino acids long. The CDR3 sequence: CASSLAASGGAGVNEQFF. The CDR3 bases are TGTGCCAGCAGCTTAGCGGCTAGCGGGGGGGCCGGGGTAAATGAGCAGTTCTTC.

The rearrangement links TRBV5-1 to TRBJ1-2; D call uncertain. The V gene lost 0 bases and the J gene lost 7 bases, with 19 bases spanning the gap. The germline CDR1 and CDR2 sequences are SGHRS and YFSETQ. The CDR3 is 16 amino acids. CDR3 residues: CASSLGSLSRLAGYTF. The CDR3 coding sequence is TGCGCCAGCAGCTTGGGATCCCTATCAAGGTTGGCTGGCTACACCTTC. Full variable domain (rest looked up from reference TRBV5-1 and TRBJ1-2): KAGVTQTPRYLIKTRGQQVTLSCSPISGHRSVSWYQQTPGQGLQFLFEYFSETQRNKGNFPGRFSGRQFSNSRSEMNVSTLELGDSALYLCASSLGSLSRLAGYTFGSGTRLTVV.

The CDR3 loop is CSARDSAGGSVKNIQYF. DNA for the CDR3: TGCAGTGCTAGAGATTCGGCGGGGGGTTCGGTCAAAAACATTCAGTACTTC. This chain joins TRBV20-1 and TRBJ2-4, with 8 bases matching TRBD2. Losses at the gene ends were 0 bases for V and 3 bases for J; bases not matched to a gene: 10. CDR1 DFQATT and CDR2 SNEGSKA come from the germline V gene (reference sequence). The CDR3 has 17 amino acids.

The CDR3 here is CASTSGTWLLGTQETQYF. The CDR3 coding sequence is TGTGCCAGCACCTCAGGGACTTGGCTCCTGGGGACCCAAGAGACCCAGTACTTC. V usage is TRBV11-2 and J usage is TRBJ2-5, with a tentative D call TRBD2 (6 bases). This CDR3 has 18 residues. Trimming left V 7 bases short and J 1 base short, with 25 bases between. From germline, CDR1 is SGHAT and CDR2 FQNNGV.

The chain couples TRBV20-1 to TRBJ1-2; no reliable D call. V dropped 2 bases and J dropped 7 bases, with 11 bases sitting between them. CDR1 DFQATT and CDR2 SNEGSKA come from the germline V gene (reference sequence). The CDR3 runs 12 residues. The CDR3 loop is CSARLGEGGYTF. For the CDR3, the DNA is TGCAGTGCTAGACTCGGGGAGGGTGGCTACACCTTC.

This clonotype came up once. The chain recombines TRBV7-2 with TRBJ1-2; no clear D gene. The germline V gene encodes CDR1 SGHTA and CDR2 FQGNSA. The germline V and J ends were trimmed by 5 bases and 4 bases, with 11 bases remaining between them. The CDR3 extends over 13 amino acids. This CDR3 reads CASSPPVSYGYTF. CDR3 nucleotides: TGTGCCAGCAGCCCCCCTGTTTCCTATGGCTACACCTTC.

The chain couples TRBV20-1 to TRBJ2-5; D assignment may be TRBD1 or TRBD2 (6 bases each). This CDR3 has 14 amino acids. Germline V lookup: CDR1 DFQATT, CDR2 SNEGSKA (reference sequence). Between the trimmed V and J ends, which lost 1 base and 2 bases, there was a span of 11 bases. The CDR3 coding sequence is TGCAGTGCTAGAGCGGGGGCGGTACAAGAGACCCAGTACTTC. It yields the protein CSARAGAVQETQYF.

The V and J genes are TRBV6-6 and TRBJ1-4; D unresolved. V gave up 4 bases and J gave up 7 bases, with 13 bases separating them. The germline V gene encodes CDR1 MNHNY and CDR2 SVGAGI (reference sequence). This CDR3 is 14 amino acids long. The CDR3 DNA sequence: TGTGCCAGCAGTTTAAGGGCGAGTGTTGAAAAACTGTTTTTT. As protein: CASSLRASVEKLFF.

CDR3 sequence (DNA): TGCGCCAGTTCACAGGGGCCAACCTACGAGCAGTACTTC. It encodes CASSQGPTYEQYF. The chain carries TRBV10-2 and TRBJ2-7; 7 nucleotides align to TRBD1. Germline V gives CDR1 WSHSY, CDR2 SAAADI. The CDR3 has 13 residues. The ends lost 9 bases at V and 2 bases at J; junction bases unmatched: 7.

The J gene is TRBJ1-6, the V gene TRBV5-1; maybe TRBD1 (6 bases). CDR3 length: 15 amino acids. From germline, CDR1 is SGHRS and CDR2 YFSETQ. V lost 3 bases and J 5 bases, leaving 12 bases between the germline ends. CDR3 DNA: TGCGCCAGCAGCTCCGGACAGCGAGATAATTCACCCCTCCACTTT. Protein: CASSSGQRDNSPLHF.

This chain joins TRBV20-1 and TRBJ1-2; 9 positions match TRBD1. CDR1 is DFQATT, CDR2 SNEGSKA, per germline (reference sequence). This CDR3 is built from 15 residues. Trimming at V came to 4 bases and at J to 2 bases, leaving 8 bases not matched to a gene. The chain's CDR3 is CSANPRTGENYGYTF. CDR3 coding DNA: TGCAGTGCTAACCCGAGGACAGGGGAGAACTATGGCTACACCTTC.

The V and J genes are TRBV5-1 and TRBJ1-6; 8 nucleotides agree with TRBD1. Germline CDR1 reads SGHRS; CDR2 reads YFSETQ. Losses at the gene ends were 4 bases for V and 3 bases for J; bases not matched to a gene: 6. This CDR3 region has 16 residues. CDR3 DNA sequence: TGCGCCAGCAGCCCCACACAGGGGGACTATAATTCACCCCTCCACTTT. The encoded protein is CASSPTQGDYNSPLHF.

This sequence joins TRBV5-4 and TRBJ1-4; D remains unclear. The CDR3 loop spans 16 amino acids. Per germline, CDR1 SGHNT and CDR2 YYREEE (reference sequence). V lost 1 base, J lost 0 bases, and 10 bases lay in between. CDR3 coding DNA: TGTGCCAGCAGCTTGAATCCGGGGTCAACTAATGAAAAACTGTTTTTT. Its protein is CASSLNPGSTNEKLFF.